There are many counts of the clone carrying this T cell receptor beta chain. There are 12 residues in the CDR3. Germline CDR1 is SQVTM and CDR2 is ANQGSEA. V dropped 4 bases and J dropped 4 bases, with 9 bases sitting between them. MiXCR, applied by TCRdb to the 5' RACE reads, yields one record per CDR3 protein. Of 85,000 to 100,000 distinct CDR3 sequences in the sample, roughly 11% were seen once. The sample is drawn from a study of early T cells in non-severe SARS-CoV-2 infection. The sequencing sample was made of whole blood. V is TRBV29-1 and J is TRBJ2-3; D gene unclear. The receptor's source is an adult who was a healthcare worker with PCR-confirmed SARS-CoV-2 infection or an uninfected control (not recorded which). CDR3 DNA: TGCAGCGTTGTCCCTGGCCCAGATACGCAGTATTTT. It specifies CSVVPGPDTQYF.